This T cell receptor beta chain was obtained from a study of blood T cell repertoires in COVID-19. Study summary: The origin of the acute and convalescent COVID-19 samples was the United States, Italy and Spain. T cells, B-cell-depleted T cells, or PBMCs supplied cDNA or gDNA.

Under the authors' procedure: It was from reference gene primer amplification that nucleated cell counts were estimated. The protocol was immunoSEQ multiplex PCR, while the TCRdb copy is restricted to in-frame clones and leaves out a portion. That table is the source of V, J and clone size, and D and trimming were worked out from the DNA. The sample contains 68,000 or so clones, 75% to 90% of which appear only once. Trimming removed 1 base from V and 3 bases from J; junction bases left unmatched: 5. From germline, CDR1 is SGHAT and CDR2 FQNNGV. CDR3 length: 15 amino acids. This rearrangement joins TRBV11-2 to TRBJ2-7; TRBD1 matches at 8 bases. The sequence was obtained from a man in his fifties or sixties with active COVID-19. The sequenced material came from peripheral blood. The CDR3 protein is CASSLGGTGHYEQYF. As DNA, the CDR3 is TGTGCCAGCAGCTTAGGAGGGACAGGACACTACGAGCAGTACTTC.